These 21 T cell receptor beta chains were all obtained from the same sample, sequenced in a study of blood T cells in healthy people across ages. Next came a second PCR, run for roughly 6 to 11 cycles, which used a sample-barcoded 5' primer along with a J-beta primer mix. TCRdb redid the calling of the 5' RACE reads with MiXCR, one entry per CDR3 protein. The sample holds about 640,000 distinct CDR3 sequences, about 53% seen once. Sample: blood. These receptors were collected from a man aged 55 to 70 in good health.

This chain uses TRBV12-3 or TRBV12-4 with TRBJ1-1; D perhaps matches TRBD1 (6 bases). Trimming removed 2 bases from V and 5 bases from J, with 9 bases in between. The CDR3 contains 13 residues. For the CDR3, the DNA is TGTGCCAGCAGTTTATACAGGGAGACTGAAGCTTTCTTT. Its protein product is CASSLYRETEAFF.

This clonotype came up a few times. The chain employs TRBV7-2 and TRBJ2-1; perhaps TRBD1 as D (5 bases). CDR3 length: 15 amino acids. CDR1 is SGHTA and CDR2 is FQGNSA in the germline V gene. Trimming removed 1 base at V and 3 bases at J, with 10 bases between. In nucleotides, the CDR3 is TGTGCCAGCAGCTTAGGACGGCAGGGCTACAATGAGCAGTTCTTC. It is translated as CASSLGRQGYNEQFF.

This clonotype showed up just a few times. This chain links TRBV20-1 with TRBJ2-4, with D unresolved. Looked up from germline, CDR1 is DFQATT and CDR2 is SNEGSKA (reference sequence). V was cut by 2 bases and J by 5 bases, with 16 bases left in between. The CDR3 consists of 15 residues. CDR3 DNA: TGCAGTGCTAGAAACTATCCTTCTGGCCAAAACATTCAGTACTTC. As protein: CSARNYPSGQNIQYF.

The CDR3 nucleotides are TGTGCCAGCAGCCCGGGACAGGGGTTTTACGAGCAGTACTTC. This encodes CASSPGQGFYEQYF. This chain links TRBV3-1 with TRBJ2-7; the match to TRBD1 covers 10 bases. The CDR3 covers 14 residues. With V trimmed by 4 bases and J by 4 bases, 4 bases remained unmatched. CDR1 LGHDT and CDR2 YNNKEL come from the germline V gene (reference sequence).

The chain joins TRBV5-1 to TRBJ2-2; D ambiguous. CDR1 is SGHRS and CDR2 is YFSETQ in the germline V gene. The CDR3 is 17 amino acids. Trimming cost V 0 bases and J 3 bases, with 15 bases left between them. CDR3 region: CASSLAGIGRYTGELFF. CDR3 in DNA: TGCGCCAGCAGCTTGGCCGGCATTGGAAGATACACCGGGGAGCTGTTTTTT.

V gene TRBV4-3 combines with J gene TRBJ2-1, with 7 bases lining up with TRBD2. There are 14 residues in the CDR3. CDR1 and CDR2 (germline): LGHNA, YSLEER. V shed 1 base and J 6 bases; nucleotides not matched to a gene: 3. CDR3 nucleotides: TGCGCCAGCAGCCAAGTAGGGAGGGCCAATGAGCAGTTCTTC. Its translation is CASSQVGRANEQFF.

The genes are TRBV11-2 and TRBJ2-1; D perhaps matches TRBD2 (5 bases). CDR1 and CDR2 from the germline V gene are SGHAT and FQNNGV. The CDR3 length is 15 residues. With 0 bases removed from V and 0 bases from J, the gap between germline ends came to 6 bases. The CDR3 reads CASSLEAGSYNEQFF. CDR3 in DNA: TGTGCCAGCAGCTTAGAGGCGGGCTCCTACAATGAGCAGTTCTTC.

This clonotype was seen a single time. This CDR3 is CASSSEAGAGYEQYF. The CDR3 nucleotides read TGTGCCAGCTCATCGGAGGCGGGGGCTGGCTACGAGCAGTACTTC. The V and J genes are TRBV18 and TRBJ2-7; maybe TRBD2 (7 bases). V was trimmed by 5 bases and J by 3 bases, leaving 17 bases between them. CDR1 KGHSH and CDR2 LQKENI come from the germline V gene. The CDR3 is 15 residues long.

This CDR3 reads CASSLVGTGPEKLFF. The CDR3 DNA sequence: TGTGCCAGCAGCTTAGTCGGGACAGGACCCGAAAAACTGTTTTTT. J is TRBJ1-4 and V is TRBV7-2, with 8 nucleotides matching TRBD1. Germline V CDR1 and CDR2: SGHTA, FQGNSA. With V trimmed by 1 base and J by 8 bases, 6 bases remained unmatched. This CDR3 comprises 15 residues.

This clonotype has just a few counts. The CDR3 spells CASSPGQGRVGELFF. The CDR3 bases are TGCGCCAGCAGTCCCGGACAGGGGAGGGTCGGGGAGCTGTTTTTT. The V gene is TRBV4-1, the J gene TRBJ2-2; 9 bases align to TRBD1. The CDR3 is made up of 15 amino acids. V lost 6 bases, J lost 7 bases, and 9 bases stayed unmatched. Looked up from germline, CDR1 is MGHRA and CDR2 is YSYEKL.

This rearrangement joins TRBV20-1 to TRBJ2-7; 13 nucleotides line up with TRBD2. Trimming removed 5 bases from V and 6 bases from J; junction bases left unmatched: 7. This CDR3 comprises 14 residues. Germline values: CDR1 DFQATT, CDR2 SNEGSKA (reference sequence). CDR3 sequence: CSAFTSGGAREQYF. The CDR3 DNA sequence: TGCAGTGCTTTTACTAGCGGGGGGGCCCGCGAGCAGTACTTC.

Turning to this clonotype: A single base separates this from a much larger clone, so it may be a read error. The chain's CDR3 is CASSGGEGYNEQFF. The CDR3 nucleotides are TGTGCCAGTAGCGGGGGGGAGGGCTACAATGAGCAGTTCTTC. V is TRBV6-1 and J is TRBJ2-1, with TRBD2 matching over 11 bases. The CDR3 has 14 residues. Germline CDR1 reads MNHNS; CDR2 reads SASEGT. The V segment lost 9 bases and the J segment 3 bases; nucleotides outside the gene matches: 4.

J is TRBJ2-1 and V is TRBV9, with TRBD1 matching over 7 bases. The CDR3 covers 15 residues. The ends lost 1 base at V and 2 bases at J; junction bases unmatched: 3. Looked up from germline, CDR1 is SGDLS and CDR2 is YYNGEE. CDR3 in amino acids: CASSVSQGAYNEQFF. The CDR3 DNA sequence: TGTGCCAGCAGCGTAAGCCAGGGGGCCTACAATGAGCAGTTCTTC. Drawing the rest from reference TRBV9 and TRBJ2-1, the complete variable domain is DSGVTQTPKHLITATGQRVTLRCSPRSGDLSVYWYQQSLDQGLQFLIQYYNGEERAKGNILERFSAQQFPDLHSELNLSSLELGDSALYFCASSVSQGAYNEQFFGPGTRLTVL.

The chain employs TRBV3-1 and TRBJ1-2, with D maybe TRBD1 (5 bases). CDR1 is LGHDT, CDR2 YNNKEL, per germline (reference sequence). This CDR3 has 15 amino acids. V was cut by 0 bases and J by 5 bases, with 13 bases left in between. This chain's CDR3 is CASSQDNEGIYGYTF. The CDR3 bases are TGTGCCAGCAGCCAAGATAATGAGGGGATATATGGCTACACCTTC.

This clonotype was recorded a few times. The chain carries TRBV7-2 and TRBJ1-2; no reliable D call. CDR3 length: 15 amino acids. The V gene lost 3 bases and the J gene lost 1 base, with 12 bases spanning the gap. CDR1 SGHTA and CDR2 FQGNSA come from the germline V gene. Written as DNA, the CDR3 is TGTGCCAGCAGCTTCCCCGGACGGAATAACTATGGCTACACCTTC. This encodes CASSFPGRNNYGYTF.

This chain uses TRBV6-1 with TRBJ1-1, with no clear D. The CDR3 is 13 residues long. In germline, CDR1 is MNHNS, CDR2 SASEGT. Trimming removed 8 bases at V and 6 bases at J, with 16 bases between. The CDR3 DNA reads as TGTGCCAGCGGTCGGGAAGGAGTCCCTGAAGCTTTCTTT. This gives the protein CASGREGVPEAFF.

The rearrangement links TRBV13 to TRBJ2-7, with 8 bases aligning to TRBD1. Trimming cost V 5 bases and J 6 bases; bases outside gene matches: 6. CDR3 length: 13 residues. Germline V gene sequence: CDR1 PRHDT, CDR2 FYEKMQ (reference sequence). In DNA, the CDR3 is TGTGCCAGCAGCGGACAGGGAAGTGGCGAGCAGTACTTC. As protein: CASSGQGSGEQYF.

This clonotype was observed a handful of times. The chain recombines TRBV7-2 with TRBJ2-4; 9 bases agree with TRBD2. There are 16 residues in the CDR3. J was trimmed by 5 bases and V by 2 bases; bases with no gene match: 7. Germline V lookup: CDR1 SGHTA, CDR2 FQGNSA. The CDR3 DNA sequence: TGTGCCAGCAGCTTAAGTGCGGGGGGGCATGAAAACATTCAGTACTTC. Its translation is CASSLSAGGHENIQYF.

CDR3 sequence (DNA): TGTGCCAGCAGCTTAGAGAGCAGGGACACAGATACGCAGTATTTT. Translating gives CASSLESRDTDTQYF. The gene calls are TRBV11-2 and TRBJ2-3; a weak D match, TRBD1 (5 bases). Germline assignment: CDR1 SGHAT and CDR2 FQNNGV. This CDR3 comprises 15 residues. Trimming removed 0 bases from V and 2 bases from J, with 9 bases in between.

The chain recombines TRBV5-4 with TRBJ2-4, with a tentative D call TRBD1 (6 bases). The germline V gene has CDR1 SGHNT and CDR2 YYREEE (reference sequence). This CDR3 comprises 13 residues. Trimming took 4 bases from V and 3 from J, leaving 8 bases between them. Written as DNA, the CDR3 is TGTGCCAGCAGCCTGGACAGCAAAAACATTCAGTACTTC. This encodes CASSLDSKNIQYF.

The chain joins TRBV7-9 to TRBJ1-2; D perhaps matches TRBD1 (6 bases). The CDR3 is made up of 18 amino acids. Germline CDR1 reads SEHNR; CDR2 reads FQNEAQ (reference sequence). Trimming removed 4 bases at V and 1 base at J, with 22 bases between. The CDR3 region is CASSSAGGGPDFNYGYTF. In DNA form, the CDR3 reads TGTGCCAGCAGCTCCGCGGGTGGGGGGCCCGATTTTAACTATGGCTACACCTTC.